This TCR beta chain was sequenced during a study of T cells in Graves' hyperthyroidism and ophthalmopathy. V shed 4 bases, J shed 1 base, and the junction held 8 bases outside the gene matches. Per germline, CDR1 SGHRS and CDR2 YFSETQ. This CDR3 has 16 residues. Notes on the study in general: In the analysis, a 13 V-J model separated ophthalmopathy from stable hyperthyroidism. Most thyroid clonotypes expanded above 0.001 were also detected in blood.

There were TCR beta CDR3 regions amplified from RNA transcripts. With the HTBI primer set, the TCR CDR3 went through a first round of RT-PCR. Via MiXCR, TCRdb re-called the multiplex PCR reads, giving one row per CDR3 protein. The sample includes a few hundred thousand distinct CDR3 sequences, roughly 50% of them seen just once. Worth noting for this clonotype: The antigen remains undetermined.

This chain connects TRBV5-1 to TRBJ2-3, with 8 nucleotides matching TRBD1. Sequencing was carried out using peripheral blood or thyroid tissue (not recorded which). This TCR derives from an adult woman with Graves' disease, either hyperthyroidism or ophthalmopathy (not recorded which). Here the CDR3 reads CASSTTDRGGTDTQYF. CDR3 DNA sequence: TGCGCCAGCAGCACTACCGACAGGGGTGGCACAGATACGCAGTATTTT. Variable domain in full (rest from reference TRBV5-1 and TRBJ2-3): KAGVTQTPRYLIKTRGQQVTLSCSPISGHRSVSWYQQTPGQGLQFLFEYFSETQRNKGNFPGRFSGRQFSNSRSEMNVSTLELGDSALYLCASSTTDRGGTDTQYFGPGTRLTVL.